Reported below is one TCR beta chain. This record comes from a study of cytomegalovirus exposure and HLA in healthy donors. Germline assignment: CDR1 SGHNT and CDR2 YYREEE (reference sequence). The CDR3 length is 14 residues. The V segment lost 3 bases and the J segment 6 bases; nucleotides outside the gene matches: 4. Amplification used 60 Vbeta primers and 13 Jbeta primers. Original methodology: Per a later analysis, the number of unique TCR beta chains was approximately 80 million, of which about 11 million were shared. The table came from immunoSEQ multiplex PCR; TCRdb's copy has only in-frame clones and leaves some out. That table supplies the V and J calls and clone size; D and trimming were determined from the DNA. The data contain approximately 140,000 clones, approximately 80% of them singletons.

This TCR was sampled from a girl aged 2 to 9 in good health and CMV-seronegative. The chain links TRBV5-4 to TRBJ1-1, with 11 bases fitting TRBD1. The sample comprised PBMCs. The CDR3 coding sequence is TGTGCCAGCAGCTCATGGGACAGGGGGGCTGAAGCTTTCTTT. Translating gives CASSSWDRGAEAFF.